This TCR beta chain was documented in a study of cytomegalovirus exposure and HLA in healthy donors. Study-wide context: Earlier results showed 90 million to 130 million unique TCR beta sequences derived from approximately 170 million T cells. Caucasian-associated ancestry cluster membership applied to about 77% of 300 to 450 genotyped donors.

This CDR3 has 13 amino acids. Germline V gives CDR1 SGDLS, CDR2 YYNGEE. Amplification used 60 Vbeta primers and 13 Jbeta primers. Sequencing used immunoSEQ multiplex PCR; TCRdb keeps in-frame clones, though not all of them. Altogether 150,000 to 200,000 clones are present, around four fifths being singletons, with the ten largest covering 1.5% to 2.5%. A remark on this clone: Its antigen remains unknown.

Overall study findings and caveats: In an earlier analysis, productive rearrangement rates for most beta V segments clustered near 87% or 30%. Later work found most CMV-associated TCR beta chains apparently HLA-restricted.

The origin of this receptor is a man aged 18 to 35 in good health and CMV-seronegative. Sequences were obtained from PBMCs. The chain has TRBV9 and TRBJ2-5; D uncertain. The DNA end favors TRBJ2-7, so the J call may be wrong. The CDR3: CASSGAATYEQYF. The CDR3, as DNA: TGTGCCAGCAGCGGGGCAGCCACCTACGAGCAGTACTTC.